One and the same sample provided the 8 T cell receptor beta chains below, sequenced in a study of T cells after yellow fever vaccination. From the 5' RACE reads, TCRdb called clonotypes with MiXCR, one entry per CDR3 protein. This sample carries 600,000 to 750,000 distinct CDR3 sequences, approximately 13% of them seen once, and the ten largest clones take approximately 15%. Source: PBMCs, taken on the day of the yellow fever booster vaccination. The origin of the receptors is a man aged 30 to 39 who received the YFV17D yellow fever vaccine.

V gene TRBV5-1 combines with J gene TRBJ2-7, with 7 bases lining up with TRBD2. V lost 4 bases to trimming and J lost 2 bases; unmatched junction nucleotides: 6. The CDR3 is 14 amino acids. Per the germline V gene, CDR1 is SGHRS and CDR2 is YFSETQ. In nucleotides, the CDR3 is TGCGCCAGCAGCGCGATAGGGACTACCTACGAGCAGTACTTC. Protein: CASSAIGTTYEQYF.

This clonotype was found a few times. The chain joins TRBV27 to TRBJ1-2, with TRBD1 as a possible D gene (6 bases). Per the germline V gene, CDR1 is MNHEY and CDR2 is SMNVEV (reference sequence). V was trimmed by 6 bases and J by 8 bases, leaving 16 bases between them. CDR3 length equals 13 residues. The CDR3 nucleotides are TGTGCCAGCAGAATGGACAGATTTGGAGGCTACACCTTC. This encodes CASRMDRFGGYTF.

The chain links TRBV6-2 or TRBV6-3 to TRBJ2-1; unclear D gene. The CDR3 sequence is 17 residues long. The V gene's germline CDR1 is MNHEY and CDR2 SVGEGT. V gave up 0 bases and J gave up 0 bases, with 12 bases separating them. CDR3 nucleotide sequence: TGTGCCAGCAGTTACTCGAAGCTCTCCCGCTCCTACAATGAGCAGTTCTTC. It encodes CASSYSKLSRSYNEQFF.

The chain combines TRBV29-1 with TRBJ1-4; D remains unclear. Germline-derived CDR1 and CDR2 are SQVTM and ANQGSEA. Trimming cost V 4 bases and J 2 bases, with 11 bases left between them. The CDR3 is made up of 14 amino acids. CDR3: CSVARTPTNEKLFF. CDR3 coding DNA: TGCAGCGTTGCCAGGACGCCGACTAATGAAAAACTGTTTTTT.

The J gene is TRBJ2-5, the V gene TRBV7-7; D call uncertain. Germline CDR1 and CDR2: SSHAT and FNYEAQ (reference sequence). Trimming took off 1 base at V and 3 bases at J, with 12 bases between the two ends. CDR3 length: 15 residues. CDR3 DNA sequence: TGTGCCAGCAGCTTAGGTTTTATGGGGAAAGAGACCCAGTACTTC. Encoded protein: CASSLGFMGKETQYF.

This chain links TRBV29-1 with TRBJ1-5; 7 positions agree with TRBD1. CDR3 length: 13 amino acids. The germline V gene has CDR1 SQVTM and CDR2 ANQGSEA. The V segment lost 6 bases and the J segment 4 bases; nucleotides outside the gene matches: 6. The CDR3: CSVGDSWNQPQHF. The DNA of the CDR3 is TGCAGCGTCGGGGACAGCTGGAATCAGCCCCAGCATTTT.

The gene calls are TRBV28 and TRBJ1-4, with TRBD1 matching over 9 bases. V gave up 4 bases and J gave up 4 bases; unmatched junction bases: 7. This CDR3 has 16 residues. Germline lookup yields CDR1 MDHEN and CDR2 SYDVKM. This CDR3 reads CASSSAGQGVNEKLFF. The CDR3 DNA follows: TGTGCCAGCAGTTCTGCGGGACAGGGTGTTAATGAAAAACTGTTTTTT.

The rearrangement joins TRBV7-6 to TRBJ2-1; 12 bases line up with TRBD2. The CDR3 loop spans 16 amino acids. V lost 5 bases to trimming and J lost 6 bases; unmatched junction nucleotides: 8. The germline V gene has CDR1 SGHVS and CDR2 FNYEAQ. The chain's CDR3 is CASSRGATSGGNEQFF. The CDR3 nucleotides are TGTGCCAGCAGCAGGGGGGCGACTAGCGGGGGCAATGAGCAGTTCTTC.